This TCR beta chain was observed in a study of human T cells and chemical hapten exposure. Study summary: Read at 6 days, the patch tests placed 0.01% DPC on the upper back.

This clonotype was recorded a few times. Its specificity is unknown. The time point: patch test 1, 2 weeks after DPC sensitization. Treatment: therapeutic diphenylcyclopropenone sensitization with weekly scalp DPC. Whole-study results and caveats: Patch test score rose with PT1 expanded TCR count, significant at thresholds 8, 16 and 32, not 4.

The length of the CDR3 is 15 residues. V lost 5 bases, J lost 5 bases, and 9 bases stayed unmatched. Individual cDNA molecules each carried unique molecular identifiers attached by the library. From the RACE reads, TCRdb called clonotypes with MiXCR, one entry per CDR3 protein. Of some 340,000 distinct CDR3 sequences in the sample, approximately 6.3% are singletons; the top ten hold roughly 7.9%. This TCR was sampled from a woman between 18 and 29 years old with alopecia areata. Some clones in this sample may be carry-over from other donors' samples. The genes are TRBV12-3 or TRBV12-4 and TRBJ2-5; 9 bases are a match to TRBD1. The sample was whole blood, taken in connection with sensitization to the hapten diphenylcyclopropenone (DPC). The CDR3 loop is CASSPTTGGRETQYF. DNA for the CDR3: TGTGCCAGCAGTCCAACGACAGGGGGGAGGGAGACCCAGTACTTC.